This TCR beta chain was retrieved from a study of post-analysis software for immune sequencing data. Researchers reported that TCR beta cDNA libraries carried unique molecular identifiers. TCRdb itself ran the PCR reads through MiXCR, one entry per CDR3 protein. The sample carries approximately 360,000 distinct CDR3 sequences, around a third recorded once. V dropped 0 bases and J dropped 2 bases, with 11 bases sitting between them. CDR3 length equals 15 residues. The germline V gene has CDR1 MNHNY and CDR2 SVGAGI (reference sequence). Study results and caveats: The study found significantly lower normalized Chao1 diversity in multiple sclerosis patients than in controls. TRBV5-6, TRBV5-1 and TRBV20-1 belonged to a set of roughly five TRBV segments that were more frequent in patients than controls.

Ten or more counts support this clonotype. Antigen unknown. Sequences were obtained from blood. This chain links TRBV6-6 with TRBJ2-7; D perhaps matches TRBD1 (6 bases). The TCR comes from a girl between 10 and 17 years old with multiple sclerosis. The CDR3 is CASSYSVRTAYEQYF. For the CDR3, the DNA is TGTGCCAGCAGTTACTCCGTACGGACAGCCTACGAGCAGTACTTC.